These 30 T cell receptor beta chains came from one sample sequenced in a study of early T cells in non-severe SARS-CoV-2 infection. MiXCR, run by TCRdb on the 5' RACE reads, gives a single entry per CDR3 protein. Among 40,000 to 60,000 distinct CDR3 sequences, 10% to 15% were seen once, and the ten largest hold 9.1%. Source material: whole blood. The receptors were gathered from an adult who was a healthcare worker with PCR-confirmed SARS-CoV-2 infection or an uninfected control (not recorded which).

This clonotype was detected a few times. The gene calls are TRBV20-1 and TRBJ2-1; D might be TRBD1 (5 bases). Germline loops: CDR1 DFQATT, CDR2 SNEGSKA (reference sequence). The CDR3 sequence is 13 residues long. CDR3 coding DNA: TGCAGCGCTTGGTCGACAGATAACAATGAGCAGTTCTTC. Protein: CSAWSTDNNEQFF.

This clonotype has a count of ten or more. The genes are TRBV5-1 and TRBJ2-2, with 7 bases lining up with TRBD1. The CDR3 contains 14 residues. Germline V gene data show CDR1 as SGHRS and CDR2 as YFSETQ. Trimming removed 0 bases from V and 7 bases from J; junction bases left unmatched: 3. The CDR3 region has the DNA TGCGCCAGCAGCTTGGCCCCAGGGGGCGGGGAGCTGTTTTTT. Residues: CASSLAPGGGELFF.

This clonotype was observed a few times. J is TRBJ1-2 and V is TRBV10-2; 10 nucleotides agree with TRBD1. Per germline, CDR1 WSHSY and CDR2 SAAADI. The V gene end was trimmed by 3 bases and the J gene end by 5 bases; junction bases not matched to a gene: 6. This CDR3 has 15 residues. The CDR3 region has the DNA TGCGCCAGCAGTGAAGGGGACAGGGGTGTTTATGGCTACACCTTC. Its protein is CASSEGDRGVYGYTF.

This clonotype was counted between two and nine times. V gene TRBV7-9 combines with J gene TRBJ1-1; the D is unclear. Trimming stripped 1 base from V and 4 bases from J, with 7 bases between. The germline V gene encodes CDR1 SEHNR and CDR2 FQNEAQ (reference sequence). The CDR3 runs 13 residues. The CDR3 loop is CASSLVEFTEAFF. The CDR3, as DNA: TGTGCCAGCAGCTTAGTCGAGTTCACTGAAGCTTTCTTT.

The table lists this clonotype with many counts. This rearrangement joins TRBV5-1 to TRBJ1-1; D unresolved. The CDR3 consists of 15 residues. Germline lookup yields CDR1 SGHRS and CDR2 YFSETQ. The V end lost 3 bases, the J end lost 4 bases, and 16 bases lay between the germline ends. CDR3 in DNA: TGCGCCAGCAGCTCAAGCATGGGGTTGGTCACTGAAGCTTTCTTT. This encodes CASSSSMGLVTEAFF.

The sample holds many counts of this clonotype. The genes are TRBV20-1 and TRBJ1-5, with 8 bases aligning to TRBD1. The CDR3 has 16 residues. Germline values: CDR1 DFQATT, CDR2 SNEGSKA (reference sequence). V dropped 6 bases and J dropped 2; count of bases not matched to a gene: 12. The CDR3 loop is CSAKGQGSLGNQPQHF. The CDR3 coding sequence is TGCAGTGCCAAAGGACAGGGAAGCTTGGGCAATCAGCCCCAGCATTTT.

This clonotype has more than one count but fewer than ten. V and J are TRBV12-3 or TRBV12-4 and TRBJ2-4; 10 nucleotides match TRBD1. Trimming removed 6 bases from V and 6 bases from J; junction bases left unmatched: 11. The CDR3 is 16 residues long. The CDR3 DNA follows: TGTGCCAGCAGGGCCGGGACAGGGGCGTTAGGAAACATTCAGTACTTC. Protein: CASRAGTGALGNIQYF.

The CDR3 here is CASRDQGNEQFF. Here the CDR3 DNA reads TGTGCCAGCAGAGACCAGGGGAATGAGCAGTTCTTC. The chain links TRBV5-6 to TRBJ2-1; D perhaps matches TRBD1 (6 bases). Germline assignment: CDR1 SGHDT and CDR2 YYEEEE. This CDR3 has 12 residues. V was cut by 5 bases and J by 7 bases, with 10 bases left in between.

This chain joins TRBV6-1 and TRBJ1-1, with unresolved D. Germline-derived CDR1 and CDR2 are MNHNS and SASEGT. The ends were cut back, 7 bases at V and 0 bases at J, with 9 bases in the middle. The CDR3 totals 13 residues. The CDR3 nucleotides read TGTGCCAGCAAAATTCAGCTGAACACTGAAGCTTTCTTT. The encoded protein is CASKIQLNTEAFF.

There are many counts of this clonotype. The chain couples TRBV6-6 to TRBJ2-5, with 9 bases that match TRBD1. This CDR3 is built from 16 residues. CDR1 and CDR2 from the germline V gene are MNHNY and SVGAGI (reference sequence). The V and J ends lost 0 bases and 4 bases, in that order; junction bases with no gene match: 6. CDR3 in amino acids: CASSYSLGQGGETQYF. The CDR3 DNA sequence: TGTGCCAGCAGTTACTCACTGGGACAGGGAGGAGAGACCCAGTACTTC.

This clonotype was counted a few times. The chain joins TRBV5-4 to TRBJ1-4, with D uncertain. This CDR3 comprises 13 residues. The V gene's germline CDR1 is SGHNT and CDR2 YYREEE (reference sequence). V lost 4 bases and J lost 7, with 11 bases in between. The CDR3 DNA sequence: TGTGCCAGCAGCGAAAAGGACGCTGAAAAACTGTTTTTT. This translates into CASSEKDAEKLFF.

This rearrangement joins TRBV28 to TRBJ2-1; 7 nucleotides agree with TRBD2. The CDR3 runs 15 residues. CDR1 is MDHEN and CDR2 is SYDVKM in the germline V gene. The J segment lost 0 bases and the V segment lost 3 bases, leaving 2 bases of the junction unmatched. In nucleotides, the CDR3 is TGTGCCAGCAGTTTCGGGGGGACCTCCTACAATGAGCAGTTCTTC. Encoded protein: CASSFGGTSYNEQFF. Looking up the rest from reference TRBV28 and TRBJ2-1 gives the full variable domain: DVKVTQSSRYLVKRTGEKVFLECVQDMDHENMFWYRQDPGLGLRLIYFSYDVKMKEKGDIPEGYSVSREKKERFSLILESASTNQTSMYLCASSFGGTSYNEQFFGPGTRLTVL.

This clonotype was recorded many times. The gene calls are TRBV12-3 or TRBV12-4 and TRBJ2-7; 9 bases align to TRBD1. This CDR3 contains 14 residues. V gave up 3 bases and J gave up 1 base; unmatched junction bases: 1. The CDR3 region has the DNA TGTGCCAGCAGTTTCGGGACAGGGTCCTACGAGCAGTACTTC. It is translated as CASSFGTGSYEQYF.

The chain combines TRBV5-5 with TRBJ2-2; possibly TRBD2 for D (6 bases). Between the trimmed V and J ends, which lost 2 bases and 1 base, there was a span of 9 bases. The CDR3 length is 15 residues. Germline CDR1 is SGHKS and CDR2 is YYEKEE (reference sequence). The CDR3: CASSFPEGNTGELFF. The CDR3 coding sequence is TGTGCCAGCAGCTTCCCGGAGGGGAACACCGGGGAGCTGTTTTTT.

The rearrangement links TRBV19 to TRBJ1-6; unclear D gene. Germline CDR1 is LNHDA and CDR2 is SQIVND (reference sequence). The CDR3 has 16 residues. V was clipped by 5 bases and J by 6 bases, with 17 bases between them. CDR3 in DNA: TGTGCCAGTAGTCTAACCCGCCAGGCGCTTAATTCACCCCTCCACTTT. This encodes CASSLTRQALNSPLHF.

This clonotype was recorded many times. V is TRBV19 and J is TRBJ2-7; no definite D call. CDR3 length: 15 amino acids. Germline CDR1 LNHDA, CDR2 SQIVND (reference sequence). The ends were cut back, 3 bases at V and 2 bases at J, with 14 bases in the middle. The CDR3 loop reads CASSMVRAAAYEQYF. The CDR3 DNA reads TGTGCCAGTAGTATGGTCCGGGCCGCGGCCTACGAGCAGTACTTC.

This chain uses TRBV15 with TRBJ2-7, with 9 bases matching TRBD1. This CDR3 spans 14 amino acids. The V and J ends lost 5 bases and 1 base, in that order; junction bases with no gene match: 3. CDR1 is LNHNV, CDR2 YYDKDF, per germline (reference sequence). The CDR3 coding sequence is TGTGCCACCAGCCGGGACAGGGTTTCCTACGAGCAGTACTTC. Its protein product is CATSRDRVSYEQYF.

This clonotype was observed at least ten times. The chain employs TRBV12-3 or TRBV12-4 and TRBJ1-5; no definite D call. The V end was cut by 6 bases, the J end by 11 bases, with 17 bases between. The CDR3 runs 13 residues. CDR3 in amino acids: CASSRNRWETQHF. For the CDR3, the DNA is TGTGCCAGCAGCCGAAATAGATGGGAGACCCAGCATTTT.

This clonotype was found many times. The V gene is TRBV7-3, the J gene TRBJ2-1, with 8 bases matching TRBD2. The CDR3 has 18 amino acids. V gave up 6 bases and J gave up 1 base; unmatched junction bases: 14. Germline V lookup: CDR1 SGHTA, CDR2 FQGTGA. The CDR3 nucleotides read TGTGCCAGCAGTCGTCGGGGTAGCGGGGCATATTCCTACAATGAGCAGTTCTTC. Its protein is CASSRRGSGAYSYNEQFF.

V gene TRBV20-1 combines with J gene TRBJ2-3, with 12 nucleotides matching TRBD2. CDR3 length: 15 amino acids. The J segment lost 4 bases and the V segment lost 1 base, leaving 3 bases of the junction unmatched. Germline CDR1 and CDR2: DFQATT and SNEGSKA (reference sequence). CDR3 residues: CSARVPSGGADTQYF. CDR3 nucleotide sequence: TGCAGTGCTAGAGTACCTAGCGGGGGGGCAGATACGCAGTATTTT.

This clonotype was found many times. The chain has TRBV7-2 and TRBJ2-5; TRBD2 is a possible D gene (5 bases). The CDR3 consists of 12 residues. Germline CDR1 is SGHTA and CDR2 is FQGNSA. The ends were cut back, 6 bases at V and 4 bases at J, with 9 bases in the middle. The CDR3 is CASRGAGETQYF. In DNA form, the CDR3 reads TGTGCCAGCAGGGGCGCGGGAGAGACCCAGTACTTC.

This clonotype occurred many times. The CDR3 DNA reads as TGCGCCAGCAGCCAGGGGAGGACGGATACGCAGTATTTT. Residues: CASSQGRTDTQYF. The V and J genes are TRBV5-1 and TRBJ2-3; D is perhaps TRBD1 or TRBD2 (6 bases each). V shed 4 bases and J shed 6 bases, with 12 bases lying between them. The CDR3 is made up of 13 amino acids. Germline CDR1 reads SGHRS; CDR2 reads YFSETQ.

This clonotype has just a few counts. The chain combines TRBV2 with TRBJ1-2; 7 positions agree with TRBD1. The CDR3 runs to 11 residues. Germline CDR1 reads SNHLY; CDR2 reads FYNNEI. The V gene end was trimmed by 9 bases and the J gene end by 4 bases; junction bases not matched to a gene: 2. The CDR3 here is CARGGRYGYTF. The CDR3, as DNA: TGTGCCAGAGGGGGCCGCTATGGCTACACCTTC.

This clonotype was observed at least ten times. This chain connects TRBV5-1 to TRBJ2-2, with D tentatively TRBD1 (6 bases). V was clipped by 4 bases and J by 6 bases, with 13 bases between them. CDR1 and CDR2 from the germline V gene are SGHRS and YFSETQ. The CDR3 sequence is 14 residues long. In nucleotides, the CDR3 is TGCGCCAGCAGCCCGCGACCAGGGGCCGGGGAGCTGTTTTTT. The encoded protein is CASSPRPGAGELFF.

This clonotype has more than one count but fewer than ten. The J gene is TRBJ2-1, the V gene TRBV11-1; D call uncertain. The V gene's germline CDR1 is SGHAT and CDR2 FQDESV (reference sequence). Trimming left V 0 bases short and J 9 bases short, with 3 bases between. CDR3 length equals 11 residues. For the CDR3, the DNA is TGTGCCAGCAGCTTAGCGGGTGAGCAGTTCTTC. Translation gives CASSLAGEQFF. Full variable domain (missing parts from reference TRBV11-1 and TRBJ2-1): EAEVAQSPRYKITEKSQAVAFWCDPISGHATLYWYRQILGQGPELLVQFQDESVVDDSQLPKDRFSAERLKGVDSTLKIQPAELGDSAMYLCASSLAGEQFFGPGTRLTVL.

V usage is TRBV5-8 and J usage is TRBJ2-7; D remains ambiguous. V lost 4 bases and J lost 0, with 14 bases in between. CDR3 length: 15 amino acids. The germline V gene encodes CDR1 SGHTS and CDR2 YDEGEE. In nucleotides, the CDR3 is TGTGCCAGCAGCACCGACCTCCAGATCTCCTACGAGCAGTACTTC. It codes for CASSTDLQISYEQYF.

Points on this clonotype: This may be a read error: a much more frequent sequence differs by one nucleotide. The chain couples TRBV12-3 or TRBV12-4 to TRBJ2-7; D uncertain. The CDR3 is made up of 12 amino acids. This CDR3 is CASSLISNEQYF. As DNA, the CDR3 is TGTGCCAGCAGTTTGATCTCCAACGAGCAGTACTTC.

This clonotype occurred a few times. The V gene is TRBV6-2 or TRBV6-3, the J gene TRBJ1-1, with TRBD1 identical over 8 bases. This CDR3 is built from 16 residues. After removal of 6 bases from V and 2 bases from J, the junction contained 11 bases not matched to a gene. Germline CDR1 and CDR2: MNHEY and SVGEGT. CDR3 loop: CASSRSGTGTNTEAFF. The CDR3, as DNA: TGTGCCAGCAGCAGATCCGGGACAGGTACAAACACTGAAGCTTTCTTT.

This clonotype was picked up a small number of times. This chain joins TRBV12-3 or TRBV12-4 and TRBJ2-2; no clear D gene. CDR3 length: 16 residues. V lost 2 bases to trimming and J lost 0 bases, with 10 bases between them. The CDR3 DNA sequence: TGTGCCAGCAGTTTAACCGAACTTGCGAACACCGGGGAGCTGTTTTTT. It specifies CASSLTELANTGELFF.

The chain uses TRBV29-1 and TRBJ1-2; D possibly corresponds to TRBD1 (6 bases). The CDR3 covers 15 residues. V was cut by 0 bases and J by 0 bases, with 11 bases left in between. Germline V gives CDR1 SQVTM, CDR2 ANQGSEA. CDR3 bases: TGCAGCGTTGAAGACCGGGACACCACTAACTATGGCTACACCTTC. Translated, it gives CSVEDRDTTNYGYTF. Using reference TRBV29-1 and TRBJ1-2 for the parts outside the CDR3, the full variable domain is SAVISQKPSRDICQRGTSLTIQCQVDSQVTMMFWYRQQPGQSLTLIATANQGSEATYESGFVIDKFPISRPNLTFSTLTVSNMSPEDSSIYLCSVEDRDTTNYGYTFGSGTRLTVV.